This T cell receptor beta chain derives from a study of blood T cells in healthy people across ages. Study summary: Capture by template switching was about one barcoded beta molecule per two T cells.

A second 7 to 11 cycle PCR used barcoded and J-beta primers. MiXCR, run by TCRdb on the 5' RACE reads, gives a single entry per CDR3 protein. The sample shows about 380,000 distinct CDR3 sequences, roughly half of them seen only once. The study, taken as a whole, reports: There were more naive CD4+ cells and higher diversity in long-lived donors than in aged donors.

CDR1 and CDR2 from the germline V gene are MDHEN and SYDVKM. The CDR3 length is 15 residues. V was clipped by 10 bases and J by 6 bases, with 23 bases between them. With respect to this clonotype: Its antigen is undetermined.

Sample: blood. The chain couples TRBV28 to TRBJ2-3, with D perhaps TRBD1 or TRBD2 (5 bases each). This sequence originates from a man in his fifties or sixties in good health. The chain's CDR3 is CATLIGAGLGDTQYF. CDR3 nucleotide sequence: TGTGCCACCCTAATCGGGGCGGGCTTAGGGGATACGCAGTATTTT. Full variable domain (rest looked up from reference TRBV28 and TRBJ2-3): DVKVTQSSRYLVKRTGEKVFLECVQDMDHENMFWYRQDPGLGLRLIYFSYDVKMKEKGDIPEGYSVSREKKERFSLILESASTNQTSMYLCATLIGAGLGDTQYFGPGTRLTVL.